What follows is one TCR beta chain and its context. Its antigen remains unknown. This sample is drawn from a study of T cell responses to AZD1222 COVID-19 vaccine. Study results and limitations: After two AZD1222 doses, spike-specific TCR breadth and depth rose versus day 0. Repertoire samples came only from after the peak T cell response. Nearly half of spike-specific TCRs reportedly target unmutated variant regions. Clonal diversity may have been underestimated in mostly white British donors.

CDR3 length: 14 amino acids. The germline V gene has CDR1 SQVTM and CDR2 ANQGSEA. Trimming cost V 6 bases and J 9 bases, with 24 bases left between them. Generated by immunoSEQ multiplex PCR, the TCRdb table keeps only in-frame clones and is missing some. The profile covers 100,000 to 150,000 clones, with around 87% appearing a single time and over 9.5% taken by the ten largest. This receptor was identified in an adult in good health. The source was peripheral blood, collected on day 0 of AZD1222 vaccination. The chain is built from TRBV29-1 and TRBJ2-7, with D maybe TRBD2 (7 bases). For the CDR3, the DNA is TGCAGCGTGGCAGACACGGGGGGCGGACCAGTGCAGTACTTC. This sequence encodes CSVADTGGGPVQYF.